The 3 T cell receptor beta chains below were found in one sample sequenced in a study of T cell changes during pregnancy in multiple sclerosis. Clones were sequenced by immunoSEQ multiplex PCR, and TCRdb holds only the in-frame ones, with some missing. The sample lists under 45,000 clones; 70% to 90% were seen once. The material was CD8+ T cells from peripheral blood mononuclear cells, obtained in the first trimester of pregnancy. The receptors shown here come from a female donor with multiple sclerosis, enrolled in a pregnancy study.

The V gene is TRBV4-2, the J gene TRBJ1-5, with unresolved D. This CDR3 comprises 16 residues. Trimming removed 0 bases from V and 3 bases from J, with 12 bases in between. Germline CDR1 LGHNA, CDR2 YNFKEQ. The CDR3 region has the DNA TGTGCCAGCAGCCAAGAGGCAAGAGGGCTCAATCAGCCCCAGCATTTT. Translating it yields CASSQEARGLNQPQHF.

The CDR3 loop reads CASSPRVAGGGEQYF. As DNA, the CDR3 is TGTGCCAGCAGCCCTAGAGTTGCAGGGGGAGGCGAGCAGTACTTC. The chain recombines TRBV11-2 with TRBJ2-7, with TRBD1 as a possible D gene (7 bases). This CDR3 spans 15 amino acids. The germline CDR1 and CDR2 sequences are SGHAT and FQNNGV. V lost 5 bases, J lost 6 bases, and 20 bases lay in between.

V is TRBV13 and J is TRBJ2-1, with a tentative D call TRBD1 (7 bases). This CDR3 has 15 amino acids. Deletions cut 5 bases from V and 7 bases from J, with 18 bases between. Germline V gene lookup returns CDR1 PRHDT and CDR2 FYEKMQ (reference sequence). The CDR3 reads CASSIRGDRWNEQFF. In nucleotides, the CDR3 is TGTGCCAGCAGCATACGCGGGGACAGATGGAATGAGCAGTTCTTC.